These 10 T cell receptor beta chains were sequenced from one sample in a study of T cell changes during pregnancy in multiple sclerosis. Measured with immunoSEQ multiplex PCR; TCRdb has only the in-frame clones, and not every one. Of tens of thousands of clones in the sample, about 91% were seen once. Here the sequenced sample was CD8+ T cells from peripheral blood mononuclear cells, taken in the second trimester of pregnancy. The receptors originated from a female donor with multiple sclerosis, enrolled in a pregnancy study.

This sequence joins TRBV6-6 and TRBJ1-4; TRBD1 matches at 9 bases. Unmatched junction bases numbered 7, after V lost 6 bases and J lost 8 bases. The CDR3 loop spans 14 amino acids. CDR1 and CDR2 from the germline V gene are MNHNY and SVGAGI (reference sequence). For the CDR3, the DNA is TGTGCCAGCAGCACCCACAGGGGGCGAGAAAAACTGTTTTTT. Protein product: CASSTHRGREKLFF.

This clone was recorded only once. The chain employs TRBV23-1 and TRBJ1-2; no clear D gene. TRBV23-1 is identified as an open reading frame with a role that is uncertain. V lost 8 bases to trimming and J lost 1 base, with 14 bases between them. This CDR3 spans 14 amino acids. This chain's CDR3 is CASSSSGHNYGYTF. DNA of the CDR3: TGCGCCAGCTCCAGCAGCGGGCATAACTATGGCTACACCTTC.

This chain joins TRBV6-1 and TRBJ2-7; tentatively, D is TRBD2 (6 bases). The CDR3 covers 14 residues. Germline values: CDR1 MNHNS, CDR2 SASEGT. V lost 5 bases to trimming and J lost 5 bases, with 16 bases between them. The CDR3 DNA follows: TGTGCCAGCAGTTCCTGGGGGACTGCCAACGAGCAGTACTTC. It translates to CASSSWGTANEQYF.

This clone was seen only a few times. The J gene is TRBJ2-7, the V gene TRBV4-2; 12 bases align to TRBD1. This CDR3 is built from 17 residues. Per germline, CDR1 LGHNA and CDR2 YNFKEQ. V was clipped by 0 bases and J by 6 bases; unmatched bases: 9. Written as DNA, the CDR3 is TGTGCCAGCAGCCAAGACGGGAGCGGGACAGGGGGCTCCGAGCAGTACTTC. Translation: CASSQDGSGTGGSEQYF.

The J gene is TRBJ1-4, the V gene TRBV15; no clear D. The germline V gene encodes CDR1 LNHNV and CDR2 YYDKDF (reference sequence). This CDR3 has 13 residues. V gave up 3 bases and J gave up 9 bases, with 11 bases separating them. CDR3 region: CATSRHGSQKLFF. CDR3 nucleotides: TGTGCCACCAGCAGGCACGGTTCACAAAAACTGTTTTTT.

The chain recombines TRBV10-3 with TRBJ1-1, with D possibly being TRBD1 (6 bases). This CDR3 region has 13 residues. CDR1 ENHRY and CDR2 SYGVKD come from the germline V gene. The V end was cut by 7 bases, the J end by 1 base, with 10 bases between. CDR3: CAITRGGNTEAFF. The CDR3 DNA sequence: TGTGCCATCACCCGAGGGGGGAACACTGAAGCTTTCTTT.

The rearrangement uses TRBV7-9 and TRBJ1-2; 8 bases agree with TRBD1. Germline CDR1 SEHNR, CDR2 FQNEAQ (reference sequence). The CDR3 totals 15 residues. V shed 2 bases, J shed 7 bases, and the junction held 9 bases outside the gene matches. CDR3 region: CASSLKGRQGFGYTF. CDR3 bases: TGTGCCAGCAGCTTAAAGGGTCGACAGGGGTTTGGCTACACCTTC.

This chain connects TRBV27 to TRBJ1-1; 8 bases map to TRBD1. Per the germline V gene, CDR1 is MNHEY and CDR2 is SMNVEV (reference sequence). This CDR3 has 20 residues. The V gene end was trimmed by 1 base and the J gene end by 0 bases; junction bases not matched to a gene: 16. The DNA for the CDR3 is TGTGCCAGCAGTTTATTAGGGCAGGGGGCTATTTCTGGAATGAACACTGAAGCTTTCTTT. Protein product: CASSLLGQGAISGMNTEAFF.

The V gene is TRBV13, the J gene TRBJ2-7; 8 bases line up with TRBD1. Germline V gene lookup returns CDR1 PRHDT and CDR2 FYEKMQ (reference sequence). V was pared by 3 bases and J by 5 bases, with 6 bases of the junction left unmatched. The CDR3 has 14 residues. CDR3 loop: CASSFRQGFHEQYF. In nucleotides, the CDR3 is TGTGCCAGCAGCTTTCGACAGGGGTTCCACGAGCAGTACTTC.

V is TRBV9 and J is TRBJ2-3; TRBD2 matches 11 bases. V gave up 5 bases and J gave up 4 bases; unmatched junction bases: 6. CDR1 is SGDLS and CDR2 is YYNGEE in the germline V gene. The CDR3 runs to 15 residues. The CDR3 sequence is CASSSSGGHADTQYF. In DNA form, the CDR3 reads TGTGCCAGCAGTTCTAGCGGGGGGCACGCAGATACGCAGTATTTT.